A single sample gave rise to the 18 T cell receptor beta chains below, sequenced in a study of blood T cell repertoires in COVID-19. Using immunoSEQ multiplex PCR, the repertoire was profiled, and TCRdb retains in-frame clones only, with some absent. The repertoire holds over 300,000 clones, with 70% to 90% as singletons. Sequenced material: PBMCs or T cells enriched from blood (not recorded which). Source of these receptors: a woman in her thirties who had recovered from COVID-19.

The rearrangement uses TRBV5-5 and TRBJ1-2, with 9 bases aligning to TRBD1. The CDR3 consists of 16 residues. The germline gives CDR1 SGHKS, CDR2 YYEKEE (reference sequence). The junction had 10 bases not matched to a gene; V was cut back by 4 bases and J by 3 bases. CDR3 in amino acids: CASSRPRDREDYGYTF. In nucleotides, the CDR3 is TGTGCCAGCAGCCGACCCCGGGACAGGGAAGACTATGGCTACACCTTC. The full variable domain, completed using reference TRBV5-5 and TRBJ1-2, is DAGVTQSPTHLIKTRGQQVTLRCSPISGHKSVSWYQQVLGQGPQFIFQYYEKEERGRGNFPDRFSARQFPNYSSELNVNALLLGDSALYLCASSRPRDREDYGYTFGSGTRLTVV.

This clone appeared a single time. The chain has TRBV5-4 and TRBJ2-3, with D perhaps TRBD2 (6 bases). Germline V lookup: CDR1 SGHNT, CDR2 YYREEE (reference sequence). The CDR3 totals 14 residues. Trimming took 0 bases from V and 4 from J, leaving 9 bases between them. The CDR3: CASSLGLVADTQYF. CDR3 nucleotides: TGTGCCAGCAGCTTGGGACTAGTGGCAGATACGCAGTATTTT.

The J gene is TRBJ2-7, the V gene TRBV5-6; TRBD2 is a possible D gene (5 bases). The germline V and J ends were trimmed by 3 bases and 9 bases, with 16 bases remaining between them. The germline V gene encodes CDR1 SGHDT and CDR2 YYEEEE. The CDR3 sequence is 13 residues long. The CDR3 loop is CASSSGVGNGQYF. CDR3 nucleotides: TGTGCCAGCAGCTCTGGCGTCGGGAATGGGCAGTACTTC.

The genes are TRBV5-1 and TRBJ2-2; maybe TRBD2 (5 bases). V dropped 0 bases and J dropped 0 bases, with 9 bases sitting between them. Germline CDR1 and CDR2: SGHRS and YFSETQ. The CDR3 consists of 16 residues. In DNA form, the CDR3 reads TGCGCCAGCAGCTTGGGGGGAGCCGCGAACACCGGGGAGCTGTTTTTT. Its protein is CASSLGGAANTGELFF.

The genes are TRBV9 and TRBJ1-2; tentatively, D is TRBD1 (6 bases). Trimming took 4 bases from V and 5 from J, leaving 12 bases between them. The germline CDR1 and CDR2 sequences are SGDLS and YYNGEE. This CDR3 is 13 amino acids long. CDR3 protein: CASSPVGQYGYTF. The CDR3 nucleotides are TGTGCCAGCAGCCCCGTAGGACAGTATGGCTACACCTTC. Supplemented by reference TRBV9 and TRBJ1-2, the full variable domain reads DSGVTQTPKHLITATGQRVTLRCSPRSGDLSVYWYQQSLDQGLQFLIQYYNGEERAKGNILERFSAQQFPDLHSELNLSSLELGDSALYFCASSPVGQYGYTFGSGTRLTVV.

This clone was picked up a small number of times. The V call is TRBV5-6, the J call TRBJ1-2; the match to TRBD1 covers 9 bases. CDR1 is SGHDT, CDR2 YYEEEE, per germline. The CDR3 extends over 15 amino acids. Trimming removed 6 bases from V and 2 bases from J; junction bases left unmatched: 8. The CDR3, as DNA: TGTGCCAGCAACCGACAGGGGGTAAACAACTATGGCTACACCTTC. The encoded protein is CASNRQGVNNYGYTF.

The rearrangement links TRBV19 to TRBJ1-6, with 10 bases fitting TRBD1. The CDR3 has 16 residues. From germline, CDR1 is LNHDA and CDR2 SQIVND (reference sequence). Trimming at V came to 6 bases and at J to 9 bases, leaving 11 bases not matched to a gene. CDR3 sequence reads: CASSTQTGGLSSPLHF. For the CDR3, the DNA is TGTGCCAGTAGCACTCAGACAGGGGGCTTATCTTCACCCCTCCACTTT.

The chain recombines TRBV10-3 with TRBJ2-3; D is unresolved. This CDR3 is built from 13 residues. Per the germline V gene, CDR1 is ENHRY and CDR2 is SYGVKD. Trimming pared 6 bases from V and 0 bases from J, leaving 7 bases between. This CDR3 is CAISPISTDTQYF. The CDR3 DNA reads as TGTGCCATCAGCCCCATTAGCACAGATACGCAGTATTTT.

V is TRBV19 and J is TRBJ1-5, with TRBD1 as a possible D gene (5 bases). The CDR3 sequence is 12 residues long. Germline CDR1 and CDR2: LNHDA and SQIVND (reference sequence). V was clipped by 6 bases and J by 4 bases, with 7 bases between them. This CDR3 reads CASRGLNQPQHF. The CDR3, as DNA: TGTGCCAGTAGGGGACTAAATCAGCCCCAGCATTTT.

V gene TRBV30 combines with J gene TRBJ1-4, with 9 bases aligning to TRBD1. There are 16 residues in the CDR3. V dropped 1 base and J dropped 10; count of bases not matched to a gene: 13. Looked up from germline, CDR1 is GTSNPN and CDR2 is SVGIG (reference sequence). CDR3 coding DNA: TGTGCCTGGAGTGCTGGGACAGGGACGATTCTAGGAAAACTGTTTTTT. It is translated as CAWSAGTGTILGKLFF.

This chain links TRBV5-3 with TRBJ1-2; D unresolved. TRBV5-3 is an ORF for which the function is uncertain. V was clipped by 1 base and J by 7 bases, with 14 bases between them. This CDR3 has 14 amino acids. The CDR3 protein is CARSLCILPPGYTF. CDR3 nucleotides: TGTGCCAGAAGCTTGTGTATACTACCCCCTGGCTACACCTTC.

This chain uses TRBV30 with TRBJ1-4, with D maybe TRBD1 (5 bases). The CDR3 is 12 residues long. Looked up from germline, CDR1 is GTSNPN and CDR2 is SVGIG (reference sequence). Trimming shortened V by 2 bases and J by 8 bases, and 9 bases separated the two germline ends. CDR3 in DNA: TGTGCCTGGAGTCCGTGGGGCGAAAAACTGTTTTTT. Translating it yields CAWSPWGEKLFF.

V gene TRBV6-2 or TRBV6-3 combines with J gene TRBJ1-1; D gene uncertain. The germline V and J ends were trimmed by 4 bases and 6 bases, with 12 bases remaining between them. CDR3 size: 13 residues. Germline CDR1 reads MNHEY; CDR2 reads SVGEGT. CDR3 sequence (DNA): TGTGCCAGCAGTTCAAACCCCTACCCTGAAGCTTTCTTT. Amino acids: CASSSNPYPEAFF.

This rearrangement joins TRBV30 to TRBJ1-2, with 8 positions matching TRBD1. With 4 bases clipped from V and 3 bases from J, the junction kept 4 bases outside the gene matches. This CDR3 is built from 13 residues. Germline V gene sequence: CDR1 GTSNPN, CDR2 SVGIG (reference sequence). DNA of the CDR3: TGTGCCTGGACCGAACAGGGGGACTATGGCTACACCTTC. It translates to CAWTEQGDYGYTF.

The gene calls are TRBV30 and TRBJ1-6, with TRBD1 as a possible D gene (6 bases). CDR3 length: 14 amino acids. V was trimmed by 3 bases and J by 9 bases, leaving 15 bases between them. Germline V CDR1 and CDR2: GTSNPN, SVGIG (reference sequence). CDR3 residues: CAWRPTGMGSPLHF. The CDR3 DNA reads TGTGCCTGGAGACCTACAGGGATGGGTTCACCCCTCCACTTT.

CDR3 in amino acids: CSAPRGEAFF. CDR3 in DNA: TGCAGTGCTCCGCGGGGTGAAGCTTTCTTT. This chain connects TRBV20-1 to TRBJ1-1; D not resolved. This CDR3 spans 10 amino acids. The ends were cut back, 5 bases at V and 7 bases at J, with 8 bases in the middle. From germline, CDR1 is DFQATT and CDR2 SNEGSKA (reference sequence).

The J gene is TRBJ1-1, the V gene TRBV27; 10 positions match TRBD1. The CDR3 loop spans 14 amino acids. Germline V lookup: CDR1 MNHEY, CDR2 SMNVEV (reference sequence). J gave up 4 bases and V 6 bases, and 5 bases lay outside the gene matches. The CDR3: CASSPGQGVTEAFF. CDR3 sequence (DNA): TGTGCCAGCAGCCCCGGACAGGGGGTCACTGAAGCTTTCTTT.

The chain uses TRBV29-1 and TRBJ2-7, with TRBD1 matching over 7 bases. The CDR3 loop spans 12 amino acids. The germline V gene has CDR1 SQVTM and CDR2 ANQGSEA. Trimming cost V 7 bases and J 2 bases; bases outside gene matches: 5. CDR3 in amino acids: CSAVDRAYEQYF. As DNA, the CDR3 is TGCAGCGCCGTCGACAGGGCCTACGAGCAGTACTTC.